This entry lists 28 T cell receptor beta chains sequenced from one sample in a study of blood T cells in healthy people across ages. Next came a second PCR, run for roughly 6 to 11 cycles, which used a sample-barcoded 5' primer along with a J-beta primer mix. TCRdb re-called the 5' RACE reads with MiXCR, one entry per CDR3 protein. Of 800,000 to 950,000 distinct CDR3 sequences in the sample, about 44% are singletons; the top ten hold around 15%. Sequencing was performed on blood. These receptors were taken from a man aged 25-45 years in good health.

This clonotype was seen many times. This chain joins TRBV9 and TRBJ2-7, with TRBD1 matching over 7 bases. Germline loops: CDR1 SGDLS, CDR2 YYNGEE. The junction had 7 bases not matched to a gene; V was cut back by 5 bases and J by 5 bases. CDR3 length: 13 amino acids. In nucleotides, the CDR3 is TGTGCCAGCAGTAGGGACAGCGGAAACGAGCAGTACTTC. It specifies CASSRDSGNEQYF.

The chain couples TRBV28 to TRBJ2-7; 8 nucleotides match TRBD2. V shed 7 bases and J 1 base; nucleotides not matched to a gene: 9. CDR3 length: 15 amino acids. CDR1 is MDHEN, CDR2 SYDVKM, per germline. This CDR3 reads CASTSERGLSYEQYF. The DNA of the CDR3 is TGTGCCAGCACCTCTGAGCGGGGGTTATCCTACGAGCAGTACTTC.

This clonotype was counted between two and nine times. CDR3 coding DNA: TGCAGCGTTGTCCGCGGTACAGGGGGCAACTATGGCTACACCTTC. It is translated as CSVVRGTGGNYGYTF. The rearrangement joins TRBV29-1 to TRBJ1-2; 9 bases line up with TRBD1. The CDR3 has 15 residues. Germline assignment: CDR1 SQVTM and CDR2 ANQGSEA. V trimming: 4 bases; J trimming: 2 bases; junction bases outside the gene matches: 8.

This rearrangement joins TRBV7-3 to TRBJ1-1; 7 bases match TRBD1. The CDR3 has 15 amino acids. The J segment lost 0 bases and the V segment lost 6 bases, leaving 7 bases of the junction unmatched. Germline CDR1 and CDR2: SGHTA and FQGTGA. For the CDR3, the DNA is TGTGCCAGCAGAAGGGACAGAGCTTTGAACACTGAAGCTTTCTTT. It is translated as CASRRDRALNTEAFF.

Note on this clonotype: One junction end does not reproduce the germline sequence, and a read error may be involved. This chain joins TRBV4-2 and TRBJ2-7; the D is unclear. The CDR3 covers 15 residues. The germline V gene encodes CDR1 LGHNA and CDR2 YNFKEQ. The CDR3 protein is CASSQDTGYSCEQYF. The CDR3 DNA reads TGTGCCAGCAGCCAAGATACCGGGTATTCCTGCGAGCAGTACTTC.

For this clonotype: One end of the junction fails to match germline, which may point to a read error. This chain uses TRBV7-2 with TRBJ2-1, with D tentatively TRBD1 (6 bases). CDR1 and CDR2 (germline): SGHTA, FQGNSA. The CDR3 totals 16 residues. The CDR3 DNA is TGTGCCAACAGCCCGGTCTGGGACAACCGAGGGAATGAGCAGTTCTTC. Translating gives CANSPVWDNRGNEQFF. The full variable domain, rest sourced from reference TRBV7-2 and TRBJ2-1, is GAGVSQSPSNKVTEKGKDVELRCDPISGHTALYWYRQSLGQGLEFLIYFQGNSAPDKSGLPSDRFSAERTGGSVSTLTIQRTQQEDSAVYLCANSPVWDNRGNEQFFGPGTRLTVL.

On this clonotype itself: Given a much more abundant clone one base away, this may be a read error. This chain uses TRBV27 with TRBJ2-5; perhaps TRBD2 as D (5 bases). CDR3 length equals 13 residues. Germline CDR1 and CDR2: MNHEY and SMNVEV (reference sequence). V was cut by 4 bases and J by 11 bases, with 17 bases left in between. CDR3 coding DNA: TGTGCCAGCAGTTCAACAGCGGCCGGCAAGCAGTACTTC. Translated: CASSSTAAGKQYF.

This chain connects TRBV30 to TRBJ2-3; D perhaps matches TRBD2 (6 bases). There are 14 residues in the CDR3. Germline loops: CDR1 GTSNPN, CDR2 SVGIG (reference sequence). With 6 bases removed from V and 2 bases from J, the gap between germline ends came to 15 bases. The CDR3 DNA is TGTGCCTGCCCCCTGCGGGGAGCCACAGATACGCAGTATTTT. Translating it yields CACPLRGATDTQYF.

This chain uses TRBV6-1 with TRBJ2-7, with TRBD1 matching over 8 bases. Germline V gene lookup returns CDR1 MNHNS and CDR2 SASEGT. The CDR3 is made up of 14 amino acids. Trimming removed 8 bases from V and 3 bases from J; junction bases left unmatched: 9. DNA of the CDR3: TGTGCCAGCGGCACCGGGACAGGATTCTACGAGCAGTACTTC. Its translation is CASGTGTGFYEQYF.

This rearrangement joins TRBV11-2 to TRBJ2-3, with D tentatively TRBD2 (6 bases). There are 16 residues in the CDR3. Germline V lookup: CDR1 SGHAT, CDR2 FQNNGV. V was shortened by 5 bases and J by 0 bases, with 15 bases between the two germline ends. CDR3 DNA: TGTGCCAGCAGCCCAGAGTCGGGGGAGAGCACAGATACGCAGTATTTT. As protein: CASSPESGESTDTQYF.

The CDR3 bases are TGTGCCAGCGGATTCTCCCCGGGACCCCATTCCGGGGAGCTGTTTTTT. It yields the protein CASGFSPGPHSGELFF. This chain connects TRBV12-3 or TRBV12-4 to TRBJ2-2; D possibly matches TRBD1 or TRBD2 (5 bases each). Trimming took off 8 bases at V and 6 bases at J, with 22 bases between the two ends. CDR3 size: 16 residues.

This chain uses TRBV20-1 with TRBJ2-7; D not resolved. The CDR3 has 13 amino acids. Deletions cut 3 bases from V and 0 bases from J, with 9 bases between. Germline CDR1 reads DFQATT; CDR2 reads SNEGSKA (reference sequence). The CDR3: CSARGLTSYEQYF. The CDR3 DNA sequence: TGCAGTGCTAGGGGCCTAACCTCCTACGAGCAGTACTTC.

This clonotype turned up a few times. V is TRBV6-1 and J is TRBJ1-2, with TRBD1 matching 11 bases. V lost 3 bases and J lost 7; bases outside the gene matches: 10. The CDR3 runs 16 residues. The germline V gene has CDR1 MNHNS and CDR2 SASEGT. The CDR3 protein is CASSDRDRGATSGYTF. For the CDR3, the DNA is TGTGCCAGCAGTGACCGGGACAGGGGGGCTACGAGTGGCTACACCTTC.

The V and J genes are TRBV7-2 and TRBJ1-5; D not resolved. Trimming pared 1 base from V and 7 bases from J, leaving 11 bases between. There are 14 residues in the CDR3. The germline CDR1 and CDR2 sequences are SGHTA and FQGNSA. The CDR3 here is CASSLGSAGQPQHF. CDR3 sequence (DNA): TGTGCCAGCAGCTTAGGGTCGGCAGGCCAGCCCCAGCATTTT.

V usage is TRBV6-5 and J usage is TRBJ2-3, with D maybe TRBD2 (5 bases). V lost 5 bases and J lost 2, with 14 bases in between. The V gene's germline CDR1 is MNHEY and CDR2 SVGAGI. This CDR3 has 15 amino acids. CDR3 protein: CASSRARGITDTQYF. The CDR3 coding sequence is TGTGCCAGCAGTCGGGCCCGGGGAATCACAGATACGCAGTATTTT.

The sample holds many counts of this clonotype. V is TRBV7-9 and J is TRBJ1-1; TRBD1 is a possible D gene (6 bases). The CDR3 contains 13 residues. Trimming left V 3 bases short and J 6 bases short, with 11 bases between. Germline loops: CDR1 SEHNR, CDR2 FQNEAQ (reference sequence). CDR3 coding DNA: TGTGCCAGCAGCTTCGGGACATCGCCTGAAGCTTTCTTT. Encoded protein: CASSFGTSPEAFF.

V is TRBV5-1 and J is TRBJ2-3; tentative D call: TRBD1 (5 bases). The CDR3 consists of 14 residues. CDR1 and CDR2 from the germline V gene are SGHRS and YFSETQ. With 4 bases removed from V and 2 bases from J, the gap between germline ends came to 11 bases. The CDR3 region has the DNA TGCGCCAGCAGCCCCGGACACTTCACAGATACGCAGTATTTT. Its translation is CASSPGHFTDTQYF. Supplemented by reference TRBV5-1 and TRBJ2-3, the full variable domain reads KAGVTQTPRYLIKTRGQQVTLSCSPISGHRSVSWYQQTPGQGLQFLFEYFSETQRNKGNFPGRFSGRQFSNSRSEMNVSTLELGDSALYLCASSPGHFTDTQYFGPGTRLTVL.

V and J are TRBV20-1 and TRBJ2-1; possibly TRBD1 or TRBD2 for D (5 bases each). Per the germline V gene, CDR1 is DFQATT and CDR2 is SNEGSKA (reference sequence). CDR3 length: 14 amino acids. V lost 2 bases and J lost 8, with 16 bases in between. CDR3 in amino acids: CSARPRDLGYEQFF. CDR3 nucleotide sequence: TGCAGTGCTAGACCCAGGGACCTGGGGTATGAGCAGTTCTTC.

This clonotype has just a few counts. The chain uses TRBV20-1 and TRBJ1-1; a weak D match, TRBD1 (5 bases). The CDR3 consists of 12 residues. The ends were cut back, 6 bases at V and 1 base at J, with 9 bases in the middle. From germline, CDR1 is DFQATT and CDR2 SNEGSKA (reference sequence). The DNA of the CDR3 is TGCAGTGCCCCCGACAGGAACACTGAAGCTTTCTTT. Its translation: CSAPDRNTEAFF.

The chain employs TRBV9 and TRBJ1-2; the match to TRBD1 covers 7 bases. The CDR3 sequence is 15 residues long. J was trimmed by 8 bases and V by 0 bases; bases with no gene match: 10. Looked up from germline, CDR1 is SGDLS and CDR2 is YYNGEE. The CDR3 protein is CASSVESDRVGGYTF. CDR3 nucleotide sequence: TGTGCCAGCAGCGTAGAAAGTGACAGGGTGGGAGGCTACACCTTC.

The chain links TRBV20-1 to TRBJ2-7; D is perhaps TRBD2 (5 bases). V lost 6 bases, J lost 2 bases, and 17 bases lay in between. The CDR3 totals 14 residues. CDR1 and CDR2 from the germline V gene are DFQATT and SNEGSKA (reference sequence). The CDR3 region is CSAPRASSTYEQYF. The CDR3 coding sequence is TGCAGTGCCCCGCGGGCATCCAGCACCTACGAGCAGTACTTC.

The rearrangement links TRBV18 to TRBJ2-5; D uncertain. Germline V gene lookup returns CDR1 KGHSH and CDR2 LQKENI. V lost 2 bases and J lost 2, with 9 bases in between. The CDR3 sequence is 14 residues long. This CDR3 is CASSPVKAQETQYF. CDR3 nucleotides: TGTGCCAGCTCACCAGTGAAGGCTCAAGAGACCCAGTACTTC.

Turning to this clonotype: The junction differs from germline at one of its ends, possibly a read error. The chain links TRBV5-1 to TRBJ1-5, with D possibly TRBD1 on 5 matching bases. The CDR3 extends over 13 amino acids. Germline V gene lookup returns CDR1 SGHRS and CDR2 YFSETQ. DNA for the CDR3: TGCGTCAGCAGCCCCGGGGCGTCGGAGCCCCAGCATTTT. This gives the protein CVSSPGASEPQHF.

This clonotype was found a few times. V is TRBV5-5 and J is TRBJ2-7, with D maybe TRBD1 (6 bases). The CDR3 spans 16 residues. Trimming cost V 4 bases and J 4 bases, with 21 bases left between them. The germline gives CDR1 SGHKS, CDR2 YYEKEE (reference sequence). The CDR3 DNA follows: TGTGCCAGCAGCCTGGGGGCATTACAGGGTAATTACGAGCAGTACTTC. It is translated as CASSLGALQGNYEQYF.

This clonotype was detected only a few times. This rearrangement joins TRBV5-1 to TRBJ2-1; 9 bases match TRBD2. J lost 8 bases, V lost 9 bases, and 12 bases had no gene match. Germline CDR1 and CDR2: SGHRS and YFSETQ. The CDR3 totals 14 residues. CDR3 nucleotides: TGCGCCACCTCCAGCGGGGGGCAAGGGGATGAGCAGTTCTTC. Its protein is CATSSGGQGDEQFF.

The chain recombines TRBV3-1 with TRBJ2-7; D gene unclear. V lost 3 bases and J lost 0, with 9 bases in between. CDR1 is LGHDT and CDR2 is YNNKEL in the germline V gene (reference sequence). The CDR3 sequence is 14 residues long. In DNA, the CDR3 is TGTGCCAGCAGCCAGGAGAAGAGCTCCTACGAGCAGTACTTC. It yields the protein CASSQEKSSYEQYF.

The chain employs TRBV20-1 and TRBJ1-2; 9 positions match TRBD1. The V segment lost 3 bases and the J segment 4 bases; nucleotides outside the gene matches: 6. The CDR3 has 14 amino acids. The germline CDR1 and CDR2 sequences are DFQATT and SNEGSKA (reference sequence). This chain's CDR3 is CSASVQDRGYGYTF. The CDR3 nucleotides read TGCAGTGCTAGTGTGCAGGACAGGGGCTATGGCTACACCTTC.

Notes on this clonotype: A read error may explain this, as a much larger clone is one base away. The V and J genes are TRBV12-3 or TRBV12-4 and TRBJ2-1; 13 nucleotides align to TRBD2. The CDR3 has 16 amino acids. Unmatched junction bases numbered 15, after V lost 6 bases and J lost 13 bases. The CDR3 DNA follows: TGTGCCAGCAGGTCGACTAGCGGGGGGACTTTTGCCACCCAGTTCTTC. It yields the protein CASRSTSGGTFATQFF.